The 18 T cell receptor beta chains in this list originate from one sample, sequenced in a study of tissue T cells after allogeneic stem cell transplantation. Libraries were prepared by immunoSEQ multiplex PCR; TCRdb keeps only in-frame clonotypes and omits some of them. Here the sample spans some 6,100 clones, 45% to 50% being singletons. Time point given: mouse harvest day 7 after allogeneic transplant. Mouse grafts combined 10^7 T-cell-depleted bone marrow cells with 10^6 splenic CD5+ T cells. The sequenced sample was skin. These TCRs come from a female BALB/c mouse given C57BL/6 T cells with graft-versus-host disease after an allogeneic hematopoietic cell transplant.

This clone was detected a few times. Gene and germline names: mouse. The observed sequence ends 1 residue before the CDR3 terminus, with the missing tail filled in from the germline J gene. The chain links TRBV26 to TRBJ2-3; TRBD2 is a possible D gene (6 bases). CDR1 and CDR2 from the germline V gene are KGHPV and FQNQEV (reference sequence). V was clipped by 5 bases and J by 0 bases, with 12 bases between them. CDR3 size: 15 residues. CDR3 DNA, as far as it was read: TGTGCCAGCAGTTTACTGGGAGCTAGTGCAGAAACGCTGTAT. Its translation: CASSLLGASAETLY. From start to end, the CDR3 is CASSLLGASAETLYF.

Of note for this clone: Gene names follow the mouse nomenclature. CDR3 sequence: CASSRDWGGDPLYF. CDR3 DNA (partial): TGTGCCAGCAGCCGGGACTGGGGGGGCGACCCCTTGTAC. The chain is built from TRBV4 and TRBJ2-4; 14 positions match TRBD2. With the read ending 1 residue before the CDR3 end, the germline J gene is used to fill in that end. The CDR3 length is 14 residues. Germline V gene lookup returns CDR1 LGHDT and CDR2 YNNKQL (reference sequence). The trim removed 5 bases at V and 10 bases at J, leaving 5 bases unmatched.

This clone occurred a few times. Gene names and germline match the mouse. The CDR3 goes on 1 residue after the read ends, and that part is filled in from the germline J gene. The rearrangement joins TRBV31 to TRBJ1-6; D gene uncertain. TRBJ1-6 is an ORF for which the function is uncertain. CDR1 is GKSSPN, CDR2 SITVG, per germline. The CDR3 spans 15 residues. Trimming cost V 0 bases and J 0 bases, with 6 bases left between them. This CDR3 is CAWSLQYSYNSPLYF. CDR3 DNA, as far as it was read: TGTGCCTGGAGTCTACAGTATTCCTATAATTCGCCCCTCTAC.

Concerning this clone itself: The gene names given are mouse names. CDR3 sequence: CASSSPGQTSYNSPLYF. Incomplete CDR3 DNA: TGTGCTAGCAGTAGTCCGGGACAAACTTCCTATAATTCGCCCCTCTAC. V is TRBV17 and J is TRBJ1-6; TRBD1 is a possible D gene (6 bases). The DNA ends 1 residue before the CDR3 does, and the rest of the CDR3 is filled in from the germline J gene. TRBJ1-6 is reported as an ORF; its role is uncertain. The germline V gene has CDR1 MNHDT and CDR2 YYDKIL. The germline V and J ends were trimmed by 3 bases and 0 bases, with 12 bases remaining between them. The CDR3 covers 17 residues.

A remark on this clone: The genes are named according to mouse. The observed sequence ends 1 residue before the CDR3 terminus, with the missing tail filled in from the germline J gene. J is TRBJ2-3 and V is TRBV26; the D gene could be TRBD1 or TRBD2 (5 bases each). The ends were cut back, 0 bases at V and 3 bases at J, with 10 bases in the middle. Germline V gives CDR1 KGHPV, CDR2 FQNQEV (reference sequence). The CDR3 totals 15 residues. The DNA read from the CDR3 is TGTGCCAGCAGTCTGTCGGGGCGAGGGGCAGAAACGCTGTAT. This codes for CASSLSGRGAETLY. The whole CDR3 is CASSLSGRGAETLYF. Combining the CDR3 with reference TRBV26 and TRBJ2-3 gives the whole variable domain NSKVIQTPRYLVKGQGQKAKMRCIPEKGHPVVFWYQQNKNNEFKFLINFQNQEVLQQIDMTEKRFSAECPSNSPCSLEIQSSEAGDSALYLCASSLSGRGAETLYFGSGTRLTVL.

About this clone: Gene names are the mouse ones. The sequence runs out 1 residue before the end of the CDR3; the remainder is reconstructed from the germline J gene. This rearrangement joins TRBV26 to TRBJ1-3, with 8 positions matching TRBD1. The CDR3 length is 13 residues. Germline CDR1 is KGHPV and CDR2 is FQNQEV (reference sequence). V lost 8 bases and J lost 3; bases outside the gene matches: 3. The sequenced part of the CDR3 DNA is TGTGCCAGCGCGGACAGGGATGGAAATACGCTCTAT. Encoded protein: CASADRDGNTLY. The entire CDR3 protein reads CASADRDGNTLYF.

This clone was seen only a few times. Gene and germline names: mouse. The read ends 1 residue before the CDR3 terminus; that terminus is restored from the germline J gene. The gene calls are TRBV26 and TRBJ1-2, with TRBD1 as a possible D gene (5 bases). The CDR3 is made up of 14 amino acids. V lost 6 bases to trimming and J lost 0 bases, with 11 bases between them. Germline CDR1 is KGHPV and CDR2 is FQNQEV (reference sequence). The covered CDR3 bases are TGTGCCAGCAGACGGACAAATGCAAACTCCGACTACACC. Translated, it gives CASRRTNANSDYT. The full CDR3 is CASRRTNANSDYTF.

A remark on this clone: Gene and germline names: mouse. The DNA ends 1 residue before the CDR3 does, and the rest of the CDR3 is filled in from the germline J gene. The V call is TRBV12-2, the J call TRBJ2-2, with 9 bases fitting TRBD2. Looked up from germline, CDR1 is SGHLS and CDR2 is HYDKME. There are 16 residues in the CDR3. V was pared by 0 bases and J by 1 base, with 2 bases of the junction left unmatched. The CDR3 spells CASSLSTGGNTGQLYF. CDR3 DNA (partial): TGTGCCAGCTCTCTCTCGACTGGGGGAAACACCGGGCAGCTCTAC.

This clone was detected a few times. Mouse names are used for the genes. The read is 1 residue too short to cover the CDR3 end, so that end is filled in from the germline J gene. The chain is built from TRBV13-3 and TRBJ1-3, with TRBD1 matching 8 bases. The ends lost 4 bases at V and 0 bases at J; junction bases unmatched: 6. This CDR3 is 16 amino acids long. CDR1 is NNHDY and CDR2 is SYVADS in the germline V gene. Here the CDR3 reads CASSWDRRNSGNTLYF. CDR3 bases read: TGTGCCAGCAGTTGGGACAGGCGAAATTCTGGAAATACGCTCTAT.

As for this clone: These gene names are mouse names. The read stops 1 residue short of the end of the CDR3; the missing end is completed from the germline J gene. The chain carries TRBV13-2 and TRBJ2-2; TRBD2 might be the D (6 bases). This CDR3 has 15 residues. Trimming cost V 5 bases and J 0 bases, with 11 bases left between them. Germline V lookup: CDR1 NNHNN, CDR2 SYGAGS (reference sequence). CDR3 bases read: TGTGCCAGCGGCACTGGGTCCTCAAACACCGGGCAGCTCTAC. Residues: CASGTGSSNTGQLY. The complete CDR3 protein is CASGTGSSNTGQLYF.

Points on this clone: All gene names here are mouse names. The CDR3 extends 1 residue past the end of the read, so its final part is completed from the germline J gene. The chain uses TRBV1 and TRBJ1-6; 7 bases are shared with TRBD1. TRBJ1-6 is an ORF for which the function is uncertain. This CDR3 comprises 14 residues. The germline CDR1 and CDR2 sequences are NSQYPW and LRSPGD (reference sequence). Trimming at V came to 4 bases and at J to 7 bases, leaving 4 bases not matched to a gene. CDR3 DNA, as far as it was read: TGCACCTGCAGTGACCGGGACAGCAATTCGCCCCTCTAC. This codes for CTCSDRDSNSPLY. The whole CDR3 sequence is CTCSDRDSNSPLYF.

This clone was counted only a few times. Mouse germline and gene names are used. The CDR3 end is not reached by the read, which stops 1 residue before it; the germline J gene fills it in. The rearrangement uses TRBV15 and TRBJ2-7; 7 bases are a match to TRBD2. V gave up 6 bases and J gave up 4 bases; unmatched junction bases: 3. The germline gives CDR1 SGHND, CDR2 FRSKSL. The CDR3 is 12 residues long. CDR3 amino acids: CASSLGVYEQYF. CDR3 DNA (partial): TGTGCCAGCAGCCTGGGGGTTTATGAACAGTAC.

This clone was seen a handful of times. The genes are named according to mouse. With the read ending 1 residue before the CDR3 end, the germline J gene is used to fill in that end. V gene TRBV26 combines with J gene TRBJ2-7, with no clear D. Trimming removed 4 bases at V and 6 bases at J, with 4 bases between. Per germline, CDR1 KGHPV and CDR2 FQNQEV (reference sequence). The CDR3 covers 10 residues. This chain's CDR3 is CASSRAEQYF. Incomplete CDR3 DNA: TGTGCCAGCAGTCGGGCTGAACAGTAC.

This clone was seen a handful of times. The listed genes are named as in mouse. The sequence runs out 1 residue before the end of the CDR3; the remainder is reconstructed from the germline J gene. This sequence joins TRBV12-1 and TRBJ2-7, with D tentatively TRBD1 (6 bases). The CDR3 contains 12 residues. The germline gives CDR1 SGHSN, CDR2 HYEKVE. V was cut by 1 base and J by 4 bases, with 7 bases left in between. This CDR3 is CASSLRGYEQYF. Partial CDR3 DNA: TGTGCCAGCTCTCTTAGGGGGTATGAACAGTAC.

About this clone itself: Gene names denote mouse genes. The read falls 1 residue short of the CDR3 end, and the missing part is taken from the germline J gene. The chain carries TRBV15 and TRBJ2-2, with D hard to call. The CDR3 consists of 14 residues. CDR1 is SGHND and CDR2 is FRSKSL in the germline V gene. Deletions cut 2 bases from V and 4 bases from J, with 8 bases between. The CDR3 sequence: CASSLPGGTGQLYF. The part of the CDR3 DNA that was read is TGTGCCAGCAGTTTACCGGGTGGCACCGGGCAGCTCTAC.

As to this clone: Gene names refer to mouse genes. The read ends 1 residue early relative to the CDR3; the germline J gene fills the gap. The chain joins TRBV13-2 to TRBJ2-5, with 11 bases identical to TRBD2. The V gene's germline CDR1 is NNHNN and CDR2 SYGAGS (reference sequence). Unmatched junction bases numbered 4, after V lost 3 bases and J lost 1 base. The CDR3 covers 16 residues. The CDR3 bases that were read are TGTGCCAGCGGTGTCGGGACTGGGGGAGACCAAGACACCCAGTAC. Translating it yields CASGVGTGGDQDTQY. The CDR3, in full, reads CASGVGTGGDQDTQYF.

About this clone: Gene names denote mouse genes. The CDR3 end is not reached by the read, which stops 1 residue before it; the germline J gene fills it in. V gene TRBV26 combines with J gene TRBJ2-7; 13 bases map to TRBD2. Germline CDR1 KGHPV, CDR2 FQNQEV (reference sequence). This CDR3 is built from 15 residues. J gave up 7 bases and V 4 bases, and 7 bases lay outside the gene matches. CDR3 DNA (partial): TGTGCCAGCAGTCCCGGACTGGGGGGGCGCAAGGAACAGTAC. Its protein is CASSPGLGGRKEQY. In full, the CDR3 reads CASSPGLGGRKEQYF.

This clone was recorded a few times. Germline and genes here are mouse. The observed sequence ends 1 residue before the CDR3 terminus, with the missing tail filled in from the germline J gene. The genes are TRBV4 and TRBJ1-3; 9 nucleotides match TRBD1. Germline CDR1 and CDR2: LGHDT and YNNKQL (reference sequence). J lost 2 bases, V lost 5 bases, and 4 bases had no gene match. The CDR3 consists of 15 residues. Partial CDR3 DNA: TGTGCCAGCAGCAACCGGGACAGGGCTGGAAATACGCTCTAT. Translation gives CASSNRDRAGNTLY. The full CDR3 protein reads CASSNRDRAGNTLYF.